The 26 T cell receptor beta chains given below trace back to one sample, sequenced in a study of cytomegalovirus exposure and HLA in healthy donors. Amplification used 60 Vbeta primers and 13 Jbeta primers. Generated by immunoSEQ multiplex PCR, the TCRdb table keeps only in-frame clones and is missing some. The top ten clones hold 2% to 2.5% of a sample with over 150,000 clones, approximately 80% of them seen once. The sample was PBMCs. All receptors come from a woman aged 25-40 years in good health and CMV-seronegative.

The CDR3: CASIPGQGYGYTF. The CDR3 nucleotides read TGTGCCAGCATACCGGGACAGGGCTATGGCTACACCTTC. The chain uses TRBV6-1 and TRBJ1-2; 9 nucleotides line up with TRBD1. CDR1 MNHNS and CDR2 SASEGT come from the germline V gene. With 7 bases clipped from V and 4 bases from J, the junction kept 4 bases outside the gene matches. The CDR3 is 13 amino acids.

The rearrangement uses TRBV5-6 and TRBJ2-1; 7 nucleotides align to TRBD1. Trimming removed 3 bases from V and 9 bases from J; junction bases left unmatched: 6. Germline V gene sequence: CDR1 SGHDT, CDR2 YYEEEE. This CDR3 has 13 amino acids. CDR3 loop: CASSSDRDGEQFF. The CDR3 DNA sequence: TGTGCCAGCAGCTCTGACAGGGACGGTGAGCAGTTCTTC. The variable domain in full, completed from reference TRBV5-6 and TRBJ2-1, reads DAGVTQSPTHLIKTRGQQVTLRCSPKSGHDTVSWYQQALGQGPQFIFQYYEEEERQRGNFPDRFSGHQFPNYSSELNVNALLLGDSALYLCASSSDRDGEQFFGPGTRLTVL.

CDR3 amino acids: CASSPRVSDTGELFF. The DNA of the CDR3 is TGTGCCAGCAGCCCCAGGGTTTCGGACACCGGGGAGCTGTTTTTT. V is TRBV11-3 and J is TRBJ2-2; possible D gene TRBD1, 5 bases. Trimming shortened V by 5 bases and J by 3 bases, and 13 bases separated the two germline ends. The CDR3 contains 15 residues. Germline V gene lookup returns CDR1 SGHNT and CDR2 YENEEA. The whole variable domain, filled in from reference TRBV11-3 and TRBJ2-2, reads EAGVVQSPRYKIIEKKQPVAFWCNPISGHNTLYWYLQNLGQGPELLIRYENEEAVDDSQLPKDRFSAERLKGVDSTLKIQPAELGDSAVYLCASSPRVSDTGELFFGEGSRLTVL.

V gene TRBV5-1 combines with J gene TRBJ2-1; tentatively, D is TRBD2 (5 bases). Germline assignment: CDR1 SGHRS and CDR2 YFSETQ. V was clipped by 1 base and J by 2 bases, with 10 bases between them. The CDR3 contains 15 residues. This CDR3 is CASSLNGLAYNEQFF. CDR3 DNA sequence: TGCGCCAGCAGCTTGAACGGACTGGCCTACAATGAGCAGTTCTTC.

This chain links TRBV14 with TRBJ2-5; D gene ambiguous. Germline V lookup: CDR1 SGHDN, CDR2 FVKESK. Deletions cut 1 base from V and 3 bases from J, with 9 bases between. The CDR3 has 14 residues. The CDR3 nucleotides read TGTGCCAGCAGCCAAGTGGGCAGAGAAGAGACCCAGTACTTC. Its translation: CASSQVGREETQYF.

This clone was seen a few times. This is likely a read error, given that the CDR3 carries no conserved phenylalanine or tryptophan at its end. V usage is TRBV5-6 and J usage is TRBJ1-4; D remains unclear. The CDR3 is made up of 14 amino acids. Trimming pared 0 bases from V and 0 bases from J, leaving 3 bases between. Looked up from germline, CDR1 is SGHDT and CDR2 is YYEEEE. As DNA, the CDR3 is TGTGCCAGCAGCTTGGCTGCAACTAATGAAAAACTGTTTTCT. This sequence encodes CASSLAATNEKLFS.

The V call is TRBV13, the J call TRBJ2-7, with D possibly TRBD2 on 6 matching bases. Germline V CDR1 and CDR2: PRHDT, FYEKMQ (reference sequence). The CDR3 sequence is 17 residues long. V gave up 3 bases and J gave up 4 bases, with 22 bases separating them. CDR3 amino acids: CASSFFGGSRERYEQYF. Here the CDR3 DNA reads TGTGCCAGCAGCTTTTTTGGGGGGTCCCGGGAGCGATACGAGCAGTACTTC.

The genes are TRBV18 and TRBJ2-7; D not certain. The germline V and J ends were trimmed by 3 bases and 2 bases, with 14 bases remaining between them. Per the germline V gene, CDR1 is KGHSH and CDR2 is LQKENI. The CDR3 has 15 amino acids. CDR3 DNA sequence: TGTGCCAGCTCACCTTCCGGTGCCGCGGCCTACGAGCAGTACTTC. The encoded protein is CASSPSGAAAYEQYF.

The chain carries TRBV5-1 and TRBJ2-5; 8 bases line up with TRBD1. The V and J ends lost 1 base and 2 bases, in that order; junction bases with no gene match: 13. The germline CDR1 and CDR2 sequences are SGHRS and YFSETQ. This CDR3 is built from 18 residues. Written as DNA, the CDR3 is TGCGCCAGCAGCTTGTTGGGGGCGGGACAGGCCCTTCAAGAGACCCAGTACTTC. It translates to CASSLLGAGQALQETQYF.

CDR3 region: CASSLLLERGVRHNEQFF. The CDR3 DNA reads TGTGCCAGCAGCCTACTACTGGAGCGGGGAGTTCGTCACAATGAGCAGTTCTTC. The chain links TRBV9 to TRBJ2-1; the match to TRBD2 covers 7 bases. The CDR3 extends over 18 amino acids. In germline, CDR1 is SGDLS, CDR2 YYNGEE. V trimming: 4 bases; J trimming: 5 bases; junction bases outside the gene matches: 18.

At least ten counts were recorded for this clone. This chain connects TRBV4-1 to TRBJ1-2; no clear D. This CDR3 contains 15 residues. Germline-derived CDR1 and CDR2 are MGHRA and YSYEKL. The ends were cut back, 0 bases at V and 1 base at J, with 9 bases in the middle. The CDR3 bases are TGCGCCAGCAGCCAAGAGGCAGTGCTTAACTATGGCTACACCTTC. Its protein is CASSQEAVLNYGYTF.

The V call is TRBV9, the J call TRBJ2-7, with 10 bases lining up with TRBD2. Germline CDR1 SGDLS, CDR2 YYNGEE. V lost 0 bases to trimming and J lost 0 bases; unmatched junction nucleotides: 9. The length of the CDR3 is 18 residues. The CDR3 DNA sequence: TGTGCCAGCAGCGTAGGTGTCCCCGGACTAGCGGTCTCCTACGAGCAGTACTTC. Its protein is CASSVGVPGLAVSYEQYF.

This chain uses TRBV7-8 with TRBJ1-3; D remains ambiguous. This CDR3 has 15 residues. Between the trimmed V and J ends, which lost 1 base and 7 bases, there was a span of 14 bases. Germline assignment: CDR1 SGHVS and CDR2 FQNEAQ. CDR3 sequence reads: CASSLDQGRVNTIYF. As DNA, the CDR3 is TGTGCCAGCAGCTTAGATCAAGGGAGGGTGAACACCATATATTTT.

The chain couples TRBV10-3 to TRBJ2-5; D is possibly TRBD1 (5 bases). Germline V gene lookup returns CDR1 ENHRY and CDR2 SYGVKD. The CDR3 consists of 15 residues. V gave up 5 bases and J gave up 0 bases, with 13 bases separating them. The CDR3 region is CAISPDTGYQETQYF. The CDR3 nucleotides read TGTGCCATCAGTCCTGATACAGGATACCAAGAGACCCAGTACTTC.

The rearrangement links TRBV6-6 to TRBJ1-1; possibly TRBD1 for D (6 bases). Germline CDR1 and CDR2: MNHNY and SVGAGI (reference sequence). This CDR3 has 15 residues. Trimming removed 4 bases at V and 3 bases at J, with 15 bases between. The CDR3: CASSLTGIGDTEAFF. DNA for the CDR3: TGTGCCAGCAGTTTAACAGGGATTGGGGACACTGAAGCTTTCTTT.

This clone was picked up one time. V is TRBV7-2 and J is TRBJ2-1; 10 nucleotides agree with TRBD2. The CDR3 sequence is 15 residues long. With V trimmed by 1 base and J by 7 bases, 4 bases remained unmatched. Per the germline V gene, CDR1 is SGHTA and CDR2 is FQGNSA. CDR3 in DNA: TGTGCCAGCAGCTTAGTAGCGGGGGGCAGGAATGAGCAGTTCTTC. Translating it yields CASSLVAGGRNEQFF.

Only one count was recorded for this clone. The CDR3 sequence is CASSYTGQNYGYTF. In nucleotides, the CDR3 is TGTGCCAGCAGCTACACTGGACAGAACTATGGCTACACCTTC. The chain carries TRBV7-2 and TRBJ1-2; D perhaps matches TRBD1 (6 bases). Germline values: CDR1 SGHTA, CDR2 FQGNSA. The length of the CDR3 is 14 residues. V lost 4 bases and J 2 bases, leaving 11 bases between the germline ends.

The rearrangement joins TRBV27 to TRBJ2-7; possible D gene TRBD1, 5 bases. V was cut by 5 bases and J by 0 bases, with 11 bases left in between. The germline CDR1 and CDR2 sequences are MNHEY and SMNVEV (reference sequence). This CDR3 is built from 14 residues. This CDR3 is CASSLWTHSYEQYF. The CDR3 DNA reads TGTGCCAGCAGTCTATGGACACACTCCTACGAGCAGTACTTC.

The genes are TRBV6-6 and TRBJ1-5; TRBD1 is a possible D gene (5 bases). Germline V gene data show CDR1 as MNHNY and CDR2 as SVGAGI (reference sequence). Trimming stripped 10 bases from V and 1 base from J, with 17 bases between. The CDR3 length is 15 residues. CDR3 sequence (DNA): TGTGCCACCCTCGGGGGGGGAAGCAGCAATCAGCCCCAGCATTTT. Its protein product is CATLGGGSSNQPQHF.

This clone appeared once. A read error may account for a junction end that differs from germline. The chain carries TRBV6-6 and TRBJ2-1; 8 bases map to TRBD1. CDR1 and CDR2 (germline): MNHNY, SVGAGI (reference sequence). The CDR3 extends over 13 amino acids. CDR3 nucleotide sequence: TGTGCCAGCAGTTACTCCCCCGGACAGGGTCCAGTCTTC. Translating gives CASSYSPGQGPVF.

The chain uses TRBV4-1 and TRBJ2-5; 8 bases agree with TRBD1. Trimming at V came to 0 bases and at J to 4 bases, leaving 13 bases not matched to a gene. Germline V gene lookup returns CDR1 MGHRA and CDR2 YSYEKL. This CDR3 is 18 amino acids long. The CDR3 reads CASSQDRGLTGAGETQYF. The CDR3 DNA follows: TGCGCCAGCAGCCAAGATCGGGGGCTGACAGGGGCGGGAGAGACCCAGTACTTC.

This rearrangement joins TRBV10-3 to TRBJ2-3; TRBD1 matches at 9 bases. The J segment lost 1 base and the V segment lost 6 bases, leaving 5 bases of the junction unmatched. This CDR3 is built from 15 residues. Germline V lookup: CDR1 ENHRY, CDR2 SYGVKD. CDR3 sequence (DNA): TGTGCCATCAGGCCGGGACAGGGCGGCACAGATACGCAGTATTTT. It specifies CAIRPGQGGTDTQYF.

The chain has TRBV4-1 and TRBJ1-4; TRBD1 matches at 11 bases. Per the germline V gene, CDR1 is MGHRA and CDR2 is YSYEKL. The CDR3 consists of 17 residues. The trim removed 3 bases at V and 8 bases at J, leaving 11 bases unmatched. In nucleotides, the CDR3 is TGCGCCAGCAGCCATCTGAGGGGACAGGGGGAAGAGGAAAAACTGTTTTTT. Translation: CASSHLRGQGEEEKLFF.

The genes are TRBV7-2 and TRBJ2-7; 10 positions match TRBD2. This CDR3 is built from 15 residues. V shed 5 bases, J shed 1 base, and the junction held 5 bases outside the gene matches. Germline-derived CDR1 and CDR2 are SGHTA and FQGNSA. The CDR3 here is CASSTTSGPSYEQYF. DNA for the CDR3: TGTGCCAGCAGCACGACTAGCGGGCCATCCTACGAGCAGTACTTC.

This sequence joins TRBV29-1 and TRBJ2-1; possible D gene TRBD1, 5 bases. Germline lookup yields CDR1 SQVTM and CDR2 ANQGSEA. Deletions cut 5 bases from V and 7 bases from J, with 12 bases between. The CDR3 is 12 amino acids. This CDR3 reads CSVRQNSNEQFF. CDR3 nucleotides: TGCAGCGTTAGACAGAATTCTAATGAGCAGTTCTTC.

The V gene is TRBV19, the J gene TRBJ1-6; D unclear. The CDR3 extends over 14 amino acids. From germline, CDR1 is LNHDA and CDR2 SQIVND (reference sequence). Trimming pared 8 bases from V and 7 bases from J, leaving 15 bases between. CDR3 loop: CASHTAESNSPLHF. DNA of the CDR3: TGTGCCAGTCATACAGCAGAAAGCAATTCACCCCTCCACTTT.